This T cell receptor (beta chain) came from a study of monozygotic twins with inflammatory bowel disease. Overall study results and limits: Researchers were unable to tell different T cell subtypes apart. IBD patients carried less diverse TCRbeta repertoires (inverse Simpson) than healthy co-twins. Clonotypes shared with others were fewer in IBD patients than in healthy twins, especially with disease activity.

In the case of this clonotype: The antigen is undetermined.

The V gene's germline CDR1 is SEHNR and CDR2 FQNEAQ (reference sequence). The CDR3 contains 16 residues. No DNA is given; TCRdb re-called the 5' RACE reads and lists each CDR3 protein once. This listing includes around 380,000 distinct CDR3 sequences. Skipping T cell sorting, the study isolated total RNA directly from whole blood. Sequencing was carried out using blood. The TCR sequence derives from a human donor with ulcerative colitis or Crohn's disease, or a healthy co-twin of an affected twin (not recorded which). The chain links TRBV7-9 to TRBJ2-5; TCRdb indicates TRBD1, and absent DNA this call remains unverified. The CDR3 reads CASSATGTAVQETQYF.